In this sample, the clone carrying this TCR beta chain turned up a few times. Its target is not known. The study reverse transcribed the entire isolated RNA, so it sequenced expressed TCRB transcripts. Using immunoSEQ multiplex PCR, the repertoire was profiled, and TCRdb retains in-frame clones only, with some absent. This sample has roughly 290,000 clones, with 7.5% to 9.5% found just once. This entry comes from a study of beta chain features in type 1 diabetes. Findings and caveats of the study: VDJ junctions from patients with type 1 diabetes contained fewer insertions and more deletions. Any HLA type influence on TCRB rearrangement was left unresolved here. Sequencing of cDNA might inflate the share of cells that strongly express TCR.

J lost 3 bases, V lost 5 bases, and 4 bases had no gene match. From germline, CDR1 is MNHNY and CDR2 SVGAGI (reference sequence). CDR3 length: 13 amino acids. The chain couples TRBV6-6 to TRBJ2-7, with TRBD1 matching over 7 bases. The source material was central memory CD4+ T cells from blood. The sequence came from a woman aged 18-30 years in good health. Written as DNA, the CDR3 is TGTGCCAGCAGTCCGACAGGGAACTACGAGCAGTACGTC. Translating gives CASSPTGNYEQYV.